The 6 T cell receptor beta chains presented below share a single source sample, sequenced in a study of blood T cell repertoires in COVID-19. Profiled with immunoSEQ multiplex PCR; TCRdb holds only in-frame clones, not every one. This table has about 130,000 clones, roughly 90% appearing once. The sample comprised peripheral blood. Every receptor here comes from a man aged 55 to 70 with COVID-19, enrolled during active disease.

This chain links TRBV27 with TRBJ1-1; 8 bases agree with TRBD1. V lost 6 bases, J lost 3 bases, and 9 bases stayed unmatched. Germline-derived CDR1 and CDR2 are MNHEY and SMNVEV (reference sequence). The CDR3 loop spans 15 amino acids. The CDR3 protein is CASREDRGGYTEAFF. The CDR3 DNA follows: TGTGCCAGCAGGGAAGACAGGGGCGGGTACACTGAAGCTTTCTTT.

This sequence joins TRBV27 and TRBJ2-1; 9 nucleotides agree with TRBD2. The ends lost 1 base at V and 2 bases at J; junction bases unmatched: 3. Germline CDR1 is MNHEY and CDR2 is SMNVEV (reference sequence). The CDR3 runs 16 residues. In DNA, the CDR3 is TGTGCCAGCAGTTTATGGGCGGGAGGGCCCTACAATGAGCAGTTCTTC. Encoded protein: CASSLWAGGPYNEQFF.

The chain joins TRBV7-3 to TRBJ2-2; 9 positions match TRBD2. The CDR3 is 16 amino acids. Germline loops: CDR1 SGHTA, CDR2 FQGTGA. V lost 3 bases, J lost 7 bases, and 9 bases stayed unmatched. CDR3: CASSFDSGGTDGELFF. The CDR3 region has the DNA TGTGCCAGCAGCTTTGATAGCGGGGGTACCGACGGGGAGCTGTTTTTT.

The chain carries TRBV18 and TRBJ2-3; 7 nucleotides agree with TRBD2. Germline V gene lookup returns CDR1 KGHSH and CDR2 LQKENI. CDR3 size: 14 residues. After removal of 5 bases from V and 5 bases from J, the junction contained 7 bases not matched to a gene. The chain's CDR3 is CASSMAGALDTQYF. Here the CDR3 DNA reads TGTGCCAGCTCAATGGCGGGAGCGTTAGATACGCAGTATTTT.

The J gene is TRBJ2-2, the V gene TRBV10-3; TRBD1 aligns across 7 bases. This CDR3 spans 14 amino acids. The V and J ends lost 7 bases and 1 base, in that order; junction bases with no gene match: 3. Germline CDR1 and CDR2: ENHRY and SYGVKD. For the CDR3, the DNA is TGTGCCATCAATTCAGGGGGGAACACCGGGGAGCTGTTTTTT. Protein sequence: CAINSGGNTGELFF.

This chain connects TRBV4-1 to TRBJ1-5; tentatively, D is TRBD1 (5 bases). CDR1 is MGHRA, CDR2 YSYEKL, per germline. The CDR3 sequence is 17 residues long. V shed 2 bases and J shed 1 base, with 15 bases lying between them. CDR3 nucleotide sequence: TGCGCCAGCAGCCAAAACCAGGGCCGGGGGAGCAATCAGCCCCAGCATTTT. This gives the protein CASSQNQGRGSNQPQHF.